This T cell receptor (beta chain) was sequenced in a study of T cell responses to AZD1222 COVID-19 vaccine. Study conclusions and caveats: Donors in the cohort were predominantly white British and more often female, and clonal diversity was possibly underestimated. Close to half of spike-specific TCRs reportedly recognize unmutated variant regions.

This CDR3 has 13 amino acids. J gave up 0 bases and V 7 bases, and 2 bases lay outside the gene matches. From germline, CDR1 is SEHNR and CDR2 FQNEAQ (reference sequence). Produced via immunoSEQ multiplex PCR; TCRdb's table is partial and in-frame only. Of around 210,000 clones detected, roughly 94% appear once; the ten largest clones hold 1.5% to 2%. To note about this clone: Its target is unknown.

The chain employs TRBV7-9 and TRBJ2-7, with 8 bases identical to TRBD1. The sequences come from peripheral blood, collected 28 days after the second dose of the MenACWY control vaccine. The origin of this receptor is an adult who received the MenACWY meningococcal vaccine as a control. The CDR3 sequence is CASNGQGSYEQYF. For the CDR3, the DNA is TGTGCCAGCAATGGACAGGGCTCCTACGAGCAGTACTTC.